The following is a T cell receptor (beta chain) sequence with its context. These data originate in a study of T cell responses to AZD1222 COVID-19 vaccine. CDR3 length: 15 residues. The germline V gene encodes CDR1 MNHNY and CDR2 SVGAGI (reference sequence). Trimming shortened V by 2 bases and J by 4 bases, and 14 bases separated the two germline ends. Method: immunoSEQ multiplex PCR; TCRdb's copy keeps in-frame clones and lacks some. This table holds 150,000 or so clones, 94% found once. The source was peripheral blood, collected on day 0 of AZD1222 vaccination. The sequence derives from an adult in good health. The V and J genes are TRBV6-6 and TRBJ1-1, with D tentatively TRBD1 (6 bases). CDR3 nucleotides: TGTGCCAGCAGTTACCCGGCAGGGGCGGGCACTGAAGCTTTCTTT. Amino acid sequence: CASSYPAGAGTEAFF.